Each of the 21 T cell receptor beta chains below was sequenced from the same sample in a study of memory CD4+ T cells and cytomegalovirus serostatus. The sort gate was single viable CD3+CD4+CD8-CD45RO+ cells for memory CD4+ T cells. Some clones are missing from TCRdb's copy, which holds only in-frame ones; the method was immunoSEQ multiplex PCR. The sample contains about 40,000 clones, approximately 80% of which appear only once. What was sequenced was memory CD4+ T cells from blood. The origin of the receptors is an adult in good health and CMV-seronegative.

V is TRBV5-4 and J is TRBJ1-4; D is unclear. This CDR3 is built from 14 residues. Germline CDR1 reads SGHNT; CDR2 reads YYREEE (reference sequence). Trimming took 0 bases from V and 7 from J, leaving 10 bases between them. CDR3 residues: CASSLGPRGEKLFF. DNA for the CDR3: TGTGCCAGCAGCTTGGGGCCTCGAGGTGAAAAACTGTTTTTT.

The genes are TRBV18 and TRBJ1-4; 10 nucleotides line up with TRBD1. This CDR3 is 17 amino acids long. V trimming: 5 bases; J trimming: 2 bases; junction bases outside the gene matches: 8. The V gene's germline CDR1 is KGHSH and CDR2 LQKENI. The CDR3 sequence: CASSAGTGVATNEKLFF. The CDR3 nucleotides read TGTGCCAGCTCAGCTGGGACAGGGGTGGCGACTAATGAAAAACTGTTTTTT.

This clone was observed once. This chain's CDR3 is CASSHMGTEAFF. In DNA, the CDR3 is TGTGCCAGCAGCCACATGGGGACTGAAGCTTTCTTT. The chain combines TRBV7-9 with TRBJ1-1, with D unresolved. Germline V gene sequence: CDR1 SEHNR, CDR2 FQNEAQ (reference sequence). Trimming shortened V by 5 bases and J by 5 bases, and 9 bases separated the two germline ends. The CDR3 runs 12 residues.

This clone is medium-sized (0.01 to 0.1%) in the sample. The chain uses TRBV4-1 and TRBJ2-7, with D tentatively TRBD1 (6 bases). Trimming cost V 5 bases and J 6 bases, with 17 bases left between them. Germline V gene lookup returns CDR1 MGHRA and CDR2 YSYEKL. The CDR3 totals 14 residues. The CDR3 protein is CASSKPYRTAEQYF. The CDR3, as DNA: TGCGCCAGCAGCAAACCGTACCGGACAGCCGAGCAGTACTTC.

As for this clone: The sample contains more than one DNA sequence encoding this CDR3. The rearrangement links TRBV7-2 to TRBJ1-5; 9 bases are shared with TRBD1. This CDR3 region has 14 residues. Germline trimming cut 5 bases from V and 5 bases from J; bases unmatched to any gene: 4. Germline V CDR1 and CDR2: SGHTA, FQGNSA. CDR3 region: CASSLGQGYQPQHF. In DNA form, the CDR3 reads TGTGCCAGCAGCCTGGGACAGGGATATCAGCCCCAGCATTTT. Full variable domain (missing parts from reference TRBV7-2 and TRBJ1-5): GAGVSQSPSNKVTEKGKDVELRCDPISGHTALYWYRQSLGQGLEFLIYFQGNSAPDKSGLPSDRFSAERTGGSVSTLTIQRTQQEDSAVYLCASSLGQGYQPQHFGDGTRLSIL.

V usage is TRBV6-6 and J usage is TRBJ2-2; D may be TRBD1 (6 bases). The V end lost 6 bases, the J end lost 1 base, and 12 bases lay between the germline ends. Germline V gives CDR1 MNHNY, CDR2 SVGAGI (reference sequence). This CDR3 region has 15 residues. The CDR3 loop reads CASSPGTLNTGELFF. DNA for the CDR3: TGTGCCAGCAGCCCCGGGACACTGAACACCGGGGAGCTGTTTTTT.

The CDR3 reads CATKSGGSTDTQYF. Here the CDR3 DNA reads TGTGCCACTAAAAGTGGAGGTTCCACAGATACGCAGTATTTT. This chain links TRBV7-2 with TRBJ2-3; D might be TRBD2 (5 bases). The V end was cut by 10 bases, the J end by 2 bases, with 16 bases between. Germline V gene sequence: CDR1 SGHTA, CDR2 FQGNSA. This CDR3 has 14 residues.

The chain couples TRBV7-3 to TRBJ2-6; 10 bases map to TRBD1. Germline lookup yields CDR1 SGHTA and CDR2 FQGTGA. This CDR3 has 17 amino acids. V trimming: 4 bases; J trimming: 2 bases; junction bases outside the gene matches: 5. The CDR3 DNA follows: TGTGCCAGCAGCTCGGGACAGGGGAGGACTGGGGCCAACGTCCTGACTTTC. This codes for CASSSGQGRTGANVLTF.

The J gene is TRBJ2-7, the V gene TRBV28, with D tentatively TRBD2 (5 bases). This CDR3 region has 15 residues. Germline V gene sequence: CDR1 MDHEN, CDR2 SYDVKM. V was pared by 6 bases and J by 2 bases, with 17 bases between. The CDR3 nucleotides are TGTGCCAGCAGCCTCAGAGGGTCCGTCACCTACGAGCAGTACTTC. The encoded protein is CASSLRGSVTYEQYF.

The chain joins TRBV5-6 to TRBJ1-1; 7 positions agree with TRBD1. Germline assignment: CDR1 SGHDT and CDR2 YYEEEE. CDR3 length: 12 amino acids. Unmatched junction bases numbered 2, after V lost 2 bases and J lost 7 bases. CDR3 loop: CASSLNRGEAFF. The CDR3 coding sequence is TGTGCCAGCAGCTTAAACAGGGGTGAAGCTTTCTTT. The full variable domain, in which reference TRBV5-6 and TRBJ1-1 provide the parts outside the CDR3, is DAGVTQSPTHLIKTRGQQVTLRCSPKSGHDTVSWYQQALGQGPQFIFQYYEEEERQRGNFPDRFSGHQFPNYSSELNVNALLLGDSALYLCASSLNRGEAFFGQGTRLTVV.

J is TRBJ1-1 and V is TRBV29-1; D is unresolved. Germline CDR1 is SQVTM and CDR2 is ANQGSEA. This CDR3 contains 14 residues. The ends were cut back, 4 bases at V and 0 bases at J, with 12 bases in the middle. CDR3 region: CSVVGSVMNTEAFF. The CDR3 nucleotides are TGCAGCGTTGTCGGCAGTGTGATGAACACTGAAGCTTTCTTT.

The chain recombines TRBV2 with TRBJ2-5; D remains unclear. CDR3 size: 14 residues. From germline, CDR1 is SNHLY and CDR2 FYNNEI. With 9 bases removed from V and 3 bases from J, the gap between germline ends came to 17 bases. The DNA of the CDR3 is TGTGCCAGTGGATATGTGTCAGAAAAAGAGACCCAGTACTTC. This translates into CASGYVSEKETQYF.

This clone was counted only a few times. The rearrangement uses TRBV7-2 and TRBJ2-1; 14 bases match TRBD2. The CDR3 sequence is 17 residues long. CDR1 and CDR2 (germline): SGHTA, FQGNSA. V was pared by 2 bases and J by 7 bases, with 7 bases of the junction left unmatched. CDR3 DNA sequence: TGTGCCAGCAGCTTACAGGGGACTAGCGGGAGAAGGAATGAGCAGTTCTTC. This gives the protein CASSLQGTSGRRNEQFF. Full variable domain (outside the CDR3, taken from reference TRBV7-2 and TRBJ2-1): GAGVSQSPSNKVTEKGKDVELRCDPISGHTALYWYRQSLGQGLEFLIYFQGNSAPDKSGLPSDRFSAERTGGSVSTLTIQRTQQEDSAVYLCASSLQGTSGRRNEQFFGPGTRLTVL.

The chain carries TRBV5-6 and TRBJ2-5; 8 bases agree with TRBD2. Germline values: CDR1 SGHDT, CDR2 YYEEEE. V trimming: 4 bases; J trimming: 5 bases; junction bases outside the gene matches: 4. CDR3 length equals 13 residues. CDR3 region: CASSLGREETQYF. Written as DNA, the CDR3 is TGTGCCAGCAGCCTCGGGAGGGAGGAGACCCAGTACTTC. The full variable domain, completed using reference TRBV5-6 and TRBJ2-5, is DAGVTQSPTHLIKTRGQQVTLRCSPKSGHDTVSWYQQALGQGPQFIFQYYEEEERQRGNFPDRFSGHQFPNYSSELNVNALLLGDSALYLCASSLGREETQYFGPGTRLLVL.

The rearrangement links TRBV29-1 to TRBJ2-1; D is ambiguous. The germline V gene has CDR1 SQVTM and CDR2 ANQGSEA. V shed 4 bases and J shed 2 bases, with 9 bases lying between them. The CDR3 has 13 residues. For the CDR3, the DNA is TGCAGCGTTGCTAGGGCCCCCTACAATGAGCAGTTCTTC. Amino acids: CSVARAPYNEQFF.

This clone was seen a single time. The rearrangement uses TRBV11-2 and TRBJ1-1; D gene ambiguous. The CDR3 covers 15 residues. V gave up 0 bases and J gave up 2 bases, with 10 bases separating them. Germline values: CDR1 SGHAT, CDR2 FQNNGV. CDR3 protein: CASSLDLRGNTEAFF. As DNA, the CDR3 is TGTGCCAGCAGCTTAGATCTAAGAGGTAACACTGAAGCTTTCTTT. Based on the CDR3 plus reference TRBV11-2 and TRBJ1-1, the full variable domain is EAGVAQSPRYKIIEKRQSVAFWCNPISGHATLYWYQQILGQGPKLLIQFQNNGVVDDSQLPKDRFSAERLKGVDSTLKIQPAKLEDSAVYLCASSLDLRGNTEAFFGQGTRLTVV.

The chain couples TRBV5-4 to TRBJ2-5; tentative D call: TRBD2 (5 bases). From germline, CDR1 is SGHNT and CDR2 YYREEE (reference sequence). Trimming took off 0 bases at V and 4 bases at J, with 10 bases between the two ends. The CDR3 totals 14 residues. This chain's CDR3 is CASSLASSGETQYF. The CDR3 region has the DNA TGTGCCAGCAGCTTGGCTAGCTCCGGAGAGACCCAGTACTTC. The variable domain in full, completed from reference TRBV5-4 and TRBJ2-5, reads ETGVTQSPTHLIKTRGQQVTLRCSSQSGHNTVSWYQQALGQGPQFIFQYYREEENGRGNFPPRFSGLQFPNYSSELNVNALELDDSALYLCASSLASSGETQYFGPGTRLLVL.

This sequence joins TRBV5-5 and TRBJ1-4, with D hard to call. Trimming removed 0 bases from V and 4 bases from J, with 13 bases in between. The CDR3 length is 16 residues. From germline, CDR1 is SGHKS and CDR2 YYEKEE (reference sequence). The CDR3 protein is CASSLVRPGYNEKLFF. The CDR3 DNA sequence: TGTGCCAGCAGCTTGGTTCGGCCAGGCTATAATGAAAAACTGTTTTTT.

This chain links TRBV30 with TRBJ2-3; D remains ambiguous. The CDR3 is made up of 14 amino acids. In germline, CDR1 is GTSNPN, CDR2 SVGIG (reference sequence). The V and J ends lost 3 bases and 0 bases respectively, with 10 bases between them. Written as DNA, the CDR3 is TGTGCCTGGAGCTTAAAAGCTAGCACAGATACGCAGTATTTT. Translation: CAWSLKASTDTQYF.

V usage is TRBV2 and J usage is TRBJ1-5; D is ambiguous. Trimming took 7 bases from V and 6 from J, leaving 16 bases between them. The germline gives CDR1 SNHLY, CDR2 FYNNEI. The CDR3 is made up of 14 amino acids. Here the CDR3 reads CASNQGGSRQPQHF. Here the CDR3 DNA reads TGTGCCAGCAATCAAGGCGGGAGCCGTCAGCCCCAGCATTTT.

The chain employs TRBV4-3 and TRBJ2-1; D remains ambiguous. Trimming pared 2 bases from V and 8 bases from J, leaving 22 bases between. Germline lookup yields CDR1 LGHNA and CDR2 YSLEER. This CDR3 is 17 amino acids long. The CDR3, as DNA: TGCGCCAGCAGCCAAAGAGGCCTCGCGGTGGGCTGGGATGAGCAGTTCTTC. Its translation: CASSQRGLAVGWDEQFF.